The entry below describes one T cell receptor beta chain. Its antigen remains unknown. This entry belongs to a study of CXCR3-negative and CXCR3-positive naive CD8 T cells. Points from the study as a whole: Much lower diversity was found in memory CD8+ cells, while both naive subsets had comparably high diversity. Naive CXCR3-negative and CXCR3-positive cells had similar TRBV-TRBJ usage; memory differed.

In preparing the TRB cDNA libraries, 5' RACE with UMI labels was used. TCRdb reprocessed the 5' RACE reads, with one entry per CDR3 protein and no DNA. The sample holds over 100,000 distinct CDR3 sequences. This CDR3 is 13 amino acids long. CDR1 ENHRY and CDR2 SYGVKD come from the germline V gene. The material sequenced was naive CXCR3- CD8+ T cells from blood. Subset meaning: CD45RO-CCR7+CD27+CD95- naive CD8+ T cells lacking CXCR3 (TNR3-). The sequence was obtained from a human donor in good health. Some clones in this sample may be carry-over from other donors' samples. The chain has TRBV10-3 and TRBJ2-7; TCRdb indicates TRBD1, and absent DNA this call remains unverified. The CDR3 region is CAISESDSYEQYF.